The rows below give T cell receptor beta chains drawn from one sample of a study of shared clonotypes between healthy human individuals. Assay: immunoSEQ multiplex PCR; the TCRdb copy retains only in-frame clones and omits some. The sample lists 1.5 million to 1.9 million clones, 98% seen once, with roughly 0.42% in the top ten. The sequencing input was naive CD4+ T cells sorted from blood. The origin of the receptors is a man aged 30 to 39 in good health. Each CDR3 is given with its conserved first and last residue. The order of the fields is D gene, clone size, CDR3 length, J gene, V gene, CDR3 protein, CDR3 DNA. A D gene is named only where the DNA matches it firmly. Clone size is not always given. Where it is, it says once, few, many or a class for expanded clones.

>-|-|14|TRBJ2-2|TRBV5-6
CASSGNGNTGELFF
TGTGCCAGCAGCGGAAACGGGAACACCGGGGAGCTGTTTTTT
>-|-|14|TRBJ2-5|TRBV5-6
CASSRQFPAETQYF
TGTGCCAGCAGCCGACAATTCCCCGCGGAGACCCAGTACTTC
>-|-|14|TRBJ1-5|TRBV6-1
CASSLLDSNQPQHF
TGTGCCAGCAGTCTCCTGGATAGCAATCAGCCCCAGCATTTT
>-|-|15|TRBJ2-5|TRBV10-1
CASSPQTGRQETQYF
TGCGCCAGCAGCCCCCAGACAGGCCGCCAAGAGACCCAGTACTTC
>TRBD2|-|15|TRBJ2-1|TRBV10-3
CAISERELAGAEQFF
TGTGCCATCAGTGAGAGAGAACTAGCGGGGGCCGAGCAGTTCTTC
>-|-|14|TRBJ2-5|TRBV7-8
CASSFGRTQETQYF
TGTGCCAGCAGCTTCGGACGGACCCAAGAGACCCAGTACTTC
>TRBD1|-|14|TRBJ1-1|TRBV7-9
CASSSTGATTEAFF
TGTGCCAGCAGCTCGACAGGGGCCACCACTGAAGCTTTCTTT
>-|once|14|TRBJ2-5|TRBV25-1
CASSETARQETQYF
TGTGCCAGCAGCGAGACAGCGCGCCAAGAGACCCAGTACTTC
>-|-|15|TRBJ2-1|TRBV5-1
CASRPRGSLYNEQFF
TGCGCCAGCAGACCCCGGGGCTCTTTGTACAATGAGCAGTTCTTC
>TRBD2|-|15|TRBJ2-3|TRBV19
CASPWPREVEDTQYF
TGTGCCAGTCCATGGCCTCGGGAGGTAGAAGATACGCAGTATTTT
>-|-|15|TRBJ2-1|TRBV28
CASSPHVTGYNEQFF
TGTGCCAGCAGTCCCCATGTTACTGGTTACAATGAGCAGTTCTTC
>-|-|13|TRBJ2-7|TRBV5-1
CASSSQIFDEQYF
TGCGCCAGCAGCTCTCAGATTTTTGACGAGCAGTACTTC
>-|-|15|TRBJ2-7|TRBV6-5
CASSQGGGGGYEQYF
TGTGCCAGCAGTCAGGGGGGCGGAGGCGGGTACGAGCAGTACTTC
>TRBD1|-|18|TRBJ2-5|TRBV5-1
CASSLNPTGGLFQETQYF
TGCGCCAGCAGCTTGAATCCGACAGGGGGACTGTTCCAAGAGACCCAGTACTTC
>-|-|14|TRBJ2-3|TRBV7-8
CASSLQRGGDTQYF
TGTGCCAGCAGCTTACAGAGGGGTGGGGATACGCAGTATTTT
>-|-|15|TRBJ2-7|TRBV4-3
CASSQGFGDHYEQYF
TGCGCCAGCAGCCAAGGGTTCGGGGACCACTACGAGCAGTACTTC
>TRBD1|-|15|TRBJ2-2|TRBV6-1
CASSGQGASTGELFF
TGTGCCAGCAGTGGACAGGGGGCCAGCACCGGGGAGCTGTTTTTT
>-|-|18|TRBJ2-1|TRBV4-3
CASSQTFAGTLNDNEQFF
TGCGCCAGCAGCCAAACGTTCGCGGGGACACTTAACGACAATGAGCAGTTCTTC
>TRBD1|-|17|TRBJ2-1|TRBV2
CASSPTGGLRKNNEQFF
TGTGCCAGCAGTCCCACAGGGGGTTTGCGGAAAAACAATGAGCAGTTCTTC
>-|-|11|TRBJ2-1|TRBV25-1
CASSEFDEQFF
TGTGCCAGCAGTGAATTCGATGAGCAGTTCTTC
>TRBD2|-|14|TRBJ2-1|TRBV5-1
CASRRTSGLNEQFF
TGCGCCAGCAGGCGTACTAGCGGGCTCAATGAGCAGTTCTTC
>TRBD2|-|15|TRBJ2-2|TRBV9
CASSAGGLAEVVLFF
TGTGCCAGCAGCGCTGGGGGACTAGCGGAAGTTGTGCTGTTTTTT
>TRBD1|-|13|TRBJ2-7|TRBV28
CASSLDRIHEQYF
TGTGCCAGCAGTTTGGACAGGATCCACGAGCAGTACTTC
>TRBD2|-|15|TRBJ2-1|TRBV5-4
CASSSSGASYNEQFF
TGTGCCAGCAGCTCTAGCGGGGCGTCCTACAATGAGCAGTTCTTC
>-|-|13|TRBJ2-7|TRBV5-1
CASSLDRIYEQYF
TGCGCCAGCAGCTTGGACAGGATCTACGAGCAGTACTTC
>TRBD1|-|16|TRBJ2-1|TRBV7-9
CASSPRGDRGLKEQFF
TGTGCCAGCAGCCCAAGAGGGGACAGGGGGCTAAAGGAGCAGTTCTTC
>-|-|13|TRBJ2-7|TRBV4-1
CASSQVVGNEQYF
TGCGCCAGCAGCCAAGTAGTGGGCAACGAGCAGTACTTC
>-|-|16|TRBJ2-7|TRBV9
CAITTKRSTTGGGFLF
TGTGCCATTACGACGAAGCGATCCACCACCGGGGGAGGATTTCTGTTC
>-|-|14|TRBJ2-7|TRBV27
CASSPQGLPYEQYF
TGTGCCAGCAGTCCCCAGGGCTTGCCTTACGAGCAGTACTTC
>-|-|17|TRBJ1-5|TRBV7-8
CASSLAVGGSSNQPQHF
TGTGCCAGCAGCTTAGCGGTCGGAGGATCTAGCAATCAGCCCCAGCATTTT
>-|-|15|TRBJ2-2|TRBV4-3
CASSQEGRGTGELFF
TGCGCCAGCAGCCAAGAGGGACGGGGCACCGGGGAGCTGTTTTTT
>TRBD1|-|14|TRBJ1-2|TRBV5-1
CASSLDRGSYGYTF
TGCGCCAGCAGCTTGGACAGGGGTAGCTATGGCTACACCTTC
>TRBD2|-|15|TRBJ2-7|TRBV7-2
CASSTQAGPTYEQYF
TGTGCCAGCAGCACACAAGCGGGACCAACTTACGAGCAGTACTTC
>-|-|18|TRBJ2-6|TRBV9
CASSVNSQGSSGANVLTF
TGTGCCAGCAGCGTAAACAGCCAAGGAAGCTCTGGGGCCAACGTCCTGACTTTC
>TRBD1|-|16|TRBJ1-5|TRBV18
CASSLGRQGVGQPQHF
TGTGCCAGCTCACTGGGGAGACAGGGAGTAGGTCAGCCCCAGCATTTT
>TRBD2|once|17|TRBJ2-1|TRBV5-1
CASSAFSSGVAYNEQFF
TGCGCCAGCAGCGCCTTTTCTAGCGGGGTAGCCTACAATGAGCAGTTCTTC
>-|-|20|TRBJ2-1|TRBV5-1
CASRYWPGHEFAGGPDEQFF
TGCGCCAGCAGGTATTGGCCGGGACATGAATTTGCCGGGGGGCCCGATGAGCAGTTCTTC
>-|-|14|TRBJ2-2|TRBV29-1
CSVKTTLDAGELFF
TGCAGCGTTAAAACGACCCTCGATGCCGGGGAGCTGTTTTTT
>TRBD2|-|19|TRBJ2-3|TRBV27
CASSLSASGSGPSTDTQYF
TGTGCCAGCAGTTTATCCGCTAGCGGGAGTGGCCCTAGCACAGATACGCAGTATTTT
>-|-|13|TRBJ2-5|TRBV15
CATSSTSLETQYF
TGTGCCACCAGCAGCACTAGCTTAGAGACCCAGTACTTC
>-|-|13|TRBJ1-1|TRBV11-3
CASSDTGNTEAFF
TGTGCCAGCAGCGACACAGGGAACACTGAAGCTTTCTTT
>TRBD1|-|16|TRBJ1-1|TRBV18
CASSLTQGEGGTEAFF
TGTGCCAGCTCGCTCACACAGGGGGAGGGGGGCACTGAAGCTTTCTTT
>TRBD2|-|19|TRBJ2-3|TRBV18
CASSPLRQLAGGSTDTQYF
TGTGCCAGCTCACCATTGAGACAACTAGCGGGAGGGAGCACAGATACGCAGTATTTT
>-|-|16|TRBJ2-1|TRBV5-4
CASSAGEAGTYNEQFF
TGTGCCAGCAGTGCCGGGGAAGCGGGTACCTACAATGAGCAGTTCTTC
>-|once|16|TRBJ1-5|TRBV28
CASSIPGGAVHQPQHF
TGTGCCAGCAGTATCCCGGGGGGCGCGGTTCATCAGCCCCAGCATTTT
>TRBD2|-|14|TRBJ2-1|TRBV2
CASSEGWEGHEQFF
TGTGCCAGCAGTGAAGGGTGGGAGGGACATGAGCAGTTCTTC
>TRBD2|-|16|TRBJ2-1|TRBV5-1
CASSLAGTSVDNEQFF
TGCGCCAGCAGCTTGGCCGGGACTAGCGTAGACAATGAGCAGTTCTTC
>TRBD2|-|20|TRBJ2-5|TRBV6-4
CASSGQTGTSGMPYQETQYF
TGTGCCAGCAGCGGACAGACCGGGACTAGCGGTATGCCGTACCAAGAGACCCAGTACTTC
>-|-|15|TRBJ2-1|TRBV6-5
CASSPRLGTYNEQFF
TGTGCCAGCAGCCCGAGACTCGGGACATACAATGAGCAGTTCTTC
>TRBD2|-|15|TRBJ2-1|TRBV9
CASSVVAGMEGEQFF
TGTGCCAGCAGCGTAGTAGCGGGAATGGAGGGGGAGCAGTTCTTC
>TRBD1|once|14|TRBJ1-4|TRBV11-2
CASSLGDSVGELFF
TGTGCCAGCAGCTTAGGGGACAGTGTAGGAGAACTGTTTTTT
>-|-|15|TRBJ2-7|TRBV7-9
CASSFYPGNSYEQYF
TGTGCCAGCAGCTTCTATCCGGGGAACTCCTACGAGCAGTACTTC
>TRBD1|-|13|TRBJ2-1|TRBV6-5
CASSYAWDRPGFF
TGTGCCAGCAGTTACGCCTGGGACAGACCGGGGTTCTTC